Below, 17 T cell receptor beta chains from the same sample are listed, as sequenced in a study of T-cell reconstitution after alpha-beta-depleted transplantation in children. Researchers prepared the TCRbeta library using unique molecular identifiers, the study reports. From the PCR reads, TCRdb called clonotypes with MiXCR, one entry per CDR3 protein. The data hold around 490,000 distinct CDR3 sequences, with 9.5% to 12% observed a single time. This specimen consisted of PBMCs, mostly from graft donor cells, obtained 180 days after TCRalphabeta/CD19-depleted stem cell transplant. The source is a female patient younger than 10 who had a stem cell transplant for aplastic anemia, so the T cells may come from the graft donor.

This clonotype showed up just a few times. The chain links TRBV5-1 to TRBJ2-5; D may be TRBD1 (5 bases). CDR3 length: 15 residues. With 0 bases removed from V and 0 bases from J, the gap between germline ends came to 9 bases. Germline-derived CDR1 and CDR2 are SGHRS and YFSETQ. The CDR3 nucleotides are TGCGCCAGCAGCTTGGCAAAGGGGCACCAAGAGACCCAGTACTTC. This sequence encodes CASSLAKGHQETQYF.

This clonotype was counted at least ten times. The chain has TRBV5-5 and TRBJ1-2; D is undetermined. Looked up from germline, CDR1 is SGHKS and CDR2 is YYEKEE (reference sequence). V dropped 2 bases and J dropped 1 base, with 9 bases sitting between them. The CDR3 sequence is 14 residues long. The CDR3 protein is CASSFSGGNYGYTF. CDR3 in DNA: TGTGCCAGCAGCTTTTCGGGTGGTAACTATGGCTACACCTTC.

This chain joins TRBV20-1 and TRBJ2-1; 12 bases align to TRBD2. The CDR3 sequence is 15 residues long. Germline CDR1 reads DFQATT; CDR2 reads SNEGSKA (reference sequence). With 0 bases clipped from V and 8 bases from J, the junction kept 5 bases outside the gene matches. The CDR3 region is CSARDLTSGSDEQFF. The CDR3 nucleotides read TGCAGTGCTAGAGACCTGACTAGCGGGAGCGATGAGCAGTTCTTC.

This clonotype was counted many times. The chain is built from TRBV7-2 and TRBJ2-7; 9 bases agree with TRBD2. The V gene's germline CDR1 is SGHTA and CDR2 FQGNSA. Trimming cost V 7 bases and J 5 bases; bases outside gene matches: 9. The CDR3 is 14 amino acids. This chain's CDR3 is CASTVAGVGNEQYF. DNA for the CDR3: TGTGCCAGCACGGTAGCGGGAGTCGGTAACGAGCAGTACTTC.

The rearrangement links TRBV5-1 to TRBJ2-3, with 9 bases that match TRBD2. J lost 0 bases, V lost 4 bases, and 6 bases had no gene match. The germline gives CDR1 SGHRS, CDR2 YFSETQ. This CDR3 contains 16 residues. CDR3 residues: CASSPYAGGSTDTQYF. As DNA, the CDR3 is TGCGCCAGCAGCCCTTACGCGGGGGGGAGCACAGATACGCAGTATTTT.

This chain connects TRBV19 to TRBJ1-2; a possible D gene is TRBD1 (6 bases). The CDR3 loop spans 15 amino acids. Germline values: CDR1 LNHDA, CDR2 SQIVND (reference sequence). Deletions cut 6 bases from V and 4 bases from J, with 18 bases between. The CDR3 DNA is TGTGCCAGTAGGACCGGGACATCGTTCCCCTATGGCTACACCTTC. It codes for CASRTGTSFPYGYTF.

The chain combines TRBV29-1 with TRBJ1-4; 8 bases agree with TRBD1. V lost 3 bases to trimming and J lost 8 bases; unmatched junction nucleotides: 8. CDR1 SQVTM and CDR2 ANQGSEA come from the germline V gene. The length of the CDR3 is 14 residues. The CDR3 here is CSVDLDRAGEKLFF. The CDR3 bases are TGCAGCGTTGATTTGGACAGGGCCGGCGAAAAACTGTTTTTT.

This clonotype was found a few times. The genes are TRBV5-1 and TRBJ2-6; no clear D. V was pared by 4 bases and J by 0 bases, with 14 bases between. The CDR3 contains 17 residues. The V gene's germline CDR1 is SGHRS and CDR2 YFSETQ. As DNA, the CDR3 is TGCGCCAGCAGCCTCCTAAAGGATAGCTCTGGGGCCAACGTCCTGACTTTC. It is translated as CASSLLKDSSGANVLTF. Using reference TRBV5-1 and TRBJ2-6 for the parts outside the CDR3, the full variable domain is KAGVTQTPRYLIKTRGQQVTLSCSPISGHRSVSWYQQTPGQGLQFLFEYFSETQRNKGNFPGRFSGRQFSNSRSEMNVSTLELGDSALYLCASSLLKDSSGANVLTFGAGSRLTVL.

This clonotype was observed a handful of times. The chain carries TRBV27 and TRBJ2-7; D could derive from TRBD1 or TRBD2 (5 bases each). The CDR3 covers 16 residues. Germline V gene sequence: CDR1 MNHEY, CDR2 SMNVEV (reference sequence). V lost 6 bases and J lost 0, with 18 bases in between. The CDR3 nucleotides are TGTGCCAGCAGCTCCCCTCGGGACCCCAGCTCCTACGAGCAGTACGTC. This translates into CASSSPRDPSSYEQYV.

This chain links TRBV7-9 with TRBJ1-1; D uncertain. Trimming took off 1 base at V and 0 bases at J, with 6 bases between the two ends. Germline values: CDR1 SEHNR, CDR2 FQNEAQ (reference sequence). The CDR3 spans 14 residues. CDR3 residues: CASSLDLLNTEAFF. The CDR3 DNA reads TGTGCCAGCAGCTTAGATTTATTGAACACTGAAGCTTTCTTT.

This chain links TRBV6-1 with TRBJ1-5; D uncertain. This CDR3 is 18 amino acids long. The V end was cut by 0 bases, the J end by 0 bases, with 15 bases between. Germline CDR1 reads MNHNS; CDR2 reads SASEGT. The CDR3 loop is CASSEALRTTLSNQPQHF. CDR3 bases: TGTGCCAGCAGTGAAGCGTTGAGGACTACCCTTAGCAATCAGCCCCAGCATTTT.

The chain employs TRBV10-3 and TRBJ2-2; 12 bases are shared with TRBD2. From germline, CDR1 is ENHRY and CDR2 SYGVKD. The CDR3 extends over 18 amino acids. With V trimmed by 2 bases and J by 1 base, 5 bases remained unmatched. The CDR3, as DNA: TGTGCCATCAGTGAGCAACTAGCGGGAGGAAGGAACACCGGGGAGCTGTTTTTT. This codes for CAISEQLAGGRNTGELFF.

In this sample, this clonotype turned up once. V gene TRBV6-2 or TRBV6-3 combines with J gene TRBJ2-1; 13 bases are a match to TRBD2. There are 19 residues in the CDR3. Trimming cost V 5 bases and J 2 bases; bases outside gene matches: 12. The V gene's germline CDR1 is MNHEY and CDR2 SVGEGT. The CDR3 DNA follows: TGTGCCAGCAGTAAACTAGCGGGAGGGCCCAGGGGGGCCTACAATGAGCAGTTCTTC. It encodes CASSKLAGGPRGAYNEQFF.

Many counts were recorded for this clonotype. The genes are TRBV7-2 and TRBJ2-5, with no clear D. Between the trimmed V and J ends, which lost 5 bases and 5 bases, there was a span of 9 bases. The CDR3 extends over 12 amino acids. Germline CDR1 SGHTA, CDR2 FQGNSA. In DNA, the CDR3 is TGTGCCAGCAGCGGGCGACTGGAGACCCAGTACTTC. This encodes CASSGRLETQYF.

This clonotype was observed a handful of times. CDR3 in amino acids: CASSRGQPEGSSYEQYF. CDR3 coding DNA: TGTGCCAGCAGCCGTGGACAGCCCGAGGGGAGCTCCTACGAGCAGTACTTC. The V and J genes are TRBV28 and TRBJ2-7, with D possibly matching TRBD1 (6 bases). Trimming removed 6 bases at V and 0 bases at J, with 21 bases between. The CDR3 extends over 17 amino acids. Germline values: CDR1 MDHEN, CDR2 SYDVKM.

The sample holds a few counts of this clonotype. The chain has TRBV5-6 and TRBJ2-1; D not resolved. The V and J ends lost 0 bases and 15 bases respectively, with 10 bases between them. The CDR3 sequence is 11 residues long. CDR1 and CDR2 (germline): SGHDT, YYEEEE. CDR3: CASSLARIWFF. The CDR3 coding sequence is TGTGCCAGCAGCTTGGCACGGATTTGGTTCTTC.

This clonotype was counted between two and nine times. The chain joins TRBV11-3 to TRBJ2-3; 10 bases map to TRBD2. J lost 0 bases, V lost 1 base, and 7 bases had no gene match. CDR3 length equals 18 residues. Germline V gives CDR1 SGHNT, CDR2 YENEEA. The CDR3 protein is CASSLVVGLAASTDTQYF. The DNA of the CDR3 is TGTGCCAGCAGCTTAGTCGTCGGACTAGCGGCTAGCACAGATACGCAGTATTTT.